A single sample gave rise to the 3 T cell receptor beta chains below, sequenced in a study of T cells in Graves' hyperthyroidism and ophthalmopathy. RNA transcripts yielded amplified TCR beta CDR3 regions. With the HTBI primer set, the TCR CDR3 went through a first round of RT-PCR. TCRdb re-called the multiplex PCR reads with MiXCR, one entry per CDR3 protein. The data contain about 270,000 distinct CDR3 sequences, less than 30% of them singletons. Sample: blood. These receptors were collected from a man aged 40-49 years with Graves' hyperthyroidism that later progressed to Graves' ophthalmopathy.

This clonotype was detected a few times. CDR3 bases: TGTGCCAGCTCACAGGGATCCAACTATGGCTACACCTTC. This codes for CASSQGSNYGYTF. The chain uses TRBV18 and TRBJ1-2; D is unclear. The CDR3 totals 13 residues. Trimming cost V 4 bases and J 2 bases, with 8 bases left between them. Germline V CDR1 and CDR2: KGHSH, LQKENI.

This clonotype has a handful of counts. The V gene is TRBV14, the J gene TRBJ2-2, with 7 bases lining up with TRBD2. The CDR3 runs to 14 residues. Germline CDR1 reads SGHDN; CDR2 reads FVKESK. V lost 4 bases and J lost 6; bases outside the gene matches: 5. CDR3 bases: TGTGCCAGCAGCCCGGGACTACACGCCGGGGAGCTGTTTTTT. It translates to CASSPGLHAGELFF.

This clonotype was seen repeatedly, ten times or more. This could be a read error, since a much larger clone is one nucleotide away. No conserved phenylalanine or tryptophan is present at the end of the CDR3, so a read error is the likely explanation. The chain employs TRBV6-2 or TRBV6-3 and TRBJ1-1; D is ambiguous. The CDR3 sequence is 10 residues long. The germline V and J ends were trimmed by 6 bases and 9 bases, with 8 bases remaining between them. Germline CDR1 reads MNHEY; CDR2 reads SVGEGT. CDR3 sequence: CASRKSQAFS. The CDR3 DNA reads TGTGCCAGCAGGAAATCCCAAGCTTTCTCT.